The next 27 T cell receptor beta chains were all read from a single sample in a study of cytotoxic CD8 clonotypes in ibrutinib-treated CLL. Generated by immunoSEQ multiplex PCR, the TCRdb table keeps only in-frame clones and is missing some. The sample comprises 110,000 to 150,000 clones, approximately 90% of which are singletons, and 9.5% to 14% rests with the top ten. Specimen: PBMCs, collected after 12 months of ibrutinib treatment. These receptors were collected from a human donor with chronic lymphocytic leukemia.

V gene TRBV7-2 combines with J gene TRBJ1-1; 7 nucleotides align to TRBD1. Per the germline V gene, CDR1 is SGHTA and CDR2 is FQGNSA. V trimming: 4 bases; J trimming: 7 bases; junction bases outside the gene matches: 9. This CDR3 contains 14 residues. The CDR3 bases are TGTGCCAGCAGCTCTGGGCTCTGGGACAGTGAAGCTTTCTTT. Its translation: CASSSGLWDSEAFF.

The CDR3: CASSVGWGTEQYF. The DNA of the CDR3 is TGTGCCAGCAGCGTAGGGTGGGGAACCGAGCAGTACTTC. This rearrangement joins TRBV9 to TRBJ2-7; D gene ambiguous. The CDR3 is 13 residues long. V lost 0 bases, J lost 6 bases, and 10 bases lay in between. Germline CDR1 and CDR2: SGDLS and YYNGEE.

V usage is TRBV6-5 and J usage is TRBJ1-1, with D perhaps matching TRBD1 (5 bases). This CDR3 is 11 amino acids long. Germline lookup yields CDR1 MNHEY and CDR2 SVGAGI. With 7 bases removed from V and 5 bases from J, the gap between germline ends came to 8 bases. The CDR3 DNA reads as TGTGCCAGCAACCGGGGGACTGAAGCTTTCTTT. It yields the protein CASNRGTEAFF.

V and J are TRBV30 and TRBJ2-1, with D maybe TRBD2 (5 bases). The germline V gene has CDR1 GTSNPN and CDR2 SVGIG (reference sequence). The CDR3 loop spans 15 amino acids. Trimming left V 5 bases short and J 0 bases short, with 14 bases between. In DNA, the CDR3 is TGTGCCTGGTCCGGGGAACTGAGCTCCTACAATGAGCAGTTCTTC. Residues: CAWSGELSSYNEQFF.

V is TRBV5-6 and J is TRBJ2-7; tentatively, D is TRBD2 (6 bases). The V gene lost 7 bases and the J gene lost 0 bases, with 14 bases spanning the gap. CDR3 length: 14 amino acids. Germline V gene data show CDR1 as SGHDT and CDR2 as YYEEEE. This CDR3 is CASASEGYSYEQYF. For the CDR3, the DNA is TGTGCCAGCGCTAGCGAAGGCTACTCCTACGAGCAGTACTTC.

V usage is TRBV5-6 and J usage is TRBJ2-1; 10 bases match TRBD2. The CDR3 extends over 15 amino acids. The V gene end was trimmed by 7 bases and the J gene end by 4 bases; junction bases not matched to a gene: 8. Germline CDR1 and CDR2: SGHDT and YYEEEE. CDR3 amino acids: CASGLGAGGYNEQFF. The DNA of the CDR3 is TGTGCCAGCGGTCTGGGAGCGGGAGGGTACAATGAGCAGTTCTTC.

The chain links TRBV7-9 to TRBJ1-4; D is undetermined. Germline CDR1 is SEHNR and CDR2 is FQNEAQ (reference sequence). There are 12 residues in the CDR3. V was shortened by 4 bases and J by 5 bases, with 5 bases between the two germline ends. The CDR3 DNA reads as TGTGCCAGCAGCTGGACGAATGAAAAACTGTTTTTT. Translating it yields CASSWTNEKLFF.

The chain joins TRBV25-1 to TRBJ1-1; D may be TRBD1 (5 bases). The CDR3 is made up of 13 amino acids. The V and J ends lost 2 bases and 7 bases respectively, with 11 bases between them. The germline CDR1 and CDR2 sequences are MGHDK and SYGVNS. The CDR3 DNA reads as TGTGCCAGCAGTGAAGGGGCCAGGGTTGAAGCTTTCTTT. Amino acid sequence: CASSEGARVEAFF.

The chain couples TRBV5-1 to TRBJ2-1; no definite D call. CDR3 length: 14 residues. V lost 3 bases, J lost 8 bases, and 15 bases lay in between. The germline CDR1 and CDR2 sequences are SGHRS and YFSETQ. CDR3 in DNA: TGCGCCAGCAGCTGGGTTCGAGGAGTCCATGAGCAGTTCTTC. It encodes CASSWVRGVHEQFF. The full variable domain, with the rest looked up from reference TRBV5-1 and TRBJ2-1, is KAGVTQTPRYLIKTRGQQVTLSCSPISGHRSVSWYQQTPGQGLQFLFEYFSETQRNKGNFPGRFSGRQFSNSRSEMNVSTLELGDSALYLCASSWVRGVHEQFFGPGTRLTVL.

The rearrangement links TRBV29-1 to TRBJ2-3; TRBD2 matches at 9 bases. This CDR3 is built from 15 residues. Germline assignment: CDR1 SQVTM and CDR2 ANQGSEA. Trimming removed 1 base from V and 4 bases from J; junction bases left unmatched: 6. CDR3 amino acids: CSVEGLAGVPDTQYF. CDR3 in DNA: TGCAGCGTTGAAGGGTTAGCGGGAGTCCCAGATACGCAGTATTTT.

This clone was detected only once. The CDR3 reads CASGRGGTEAFF. The DNA for the CDR3 is TGTGCCAGCGGTAGGGGTGGCACTGAAGCTTTCTTT. V gene TRBV6-5 combines with J gene TRBJ1-1; tentative D call: TRBD1 (5 bases). Germline lookup yields CDR1 MNHEY and CDR2 SVGAGI. The ends were cut back, 8 bases at V and 4 bases at J, with 11 bases in the middle. This CDR3 comprises 12 residues.

The chain couples TRBV28 to TRBJ1-4, with D possibly being TRBD1 (5 bases). The CDR3 has 14 amino acids. Germline lookup yields CDR1 MDHEN and CDR2 SYDVKM. V shed 4 bases and J shed 11 bases, with 17 bases lying between them. This CDR3 reads CASSSPGVGEKLFF. Here the CDR3 DNA reads TGTGCCAGCAGTTCCCCGGGGGTAGGGGAGAAACTGTTTTTT.

V gene TRBV7-8 combines with J gene TRBJ2-2; D possibly corresponds to TRBD1 (5 bases). In germline, CDR1 is SGHVS, CDR2 FQNEAQ. V gave up 6 bases and J gave up 4 bases, with 15 bases separating them. The CDR3 spans 15 residues. The DNA of the CDR3 is TGTGCCAGCAGTCTCGGCCAGGGCGGCACCGGGGAGCTGTTTTTT. It codes for CASSLGQGGTGELFF.

The chain links TRBV7-2 to TRBJ2-7; D gene uncertain. V was cut by 1 base and J by 2 bases, with 9 bases left in between. Germline values: CDR1 SGHTA, CDR2 FQGNSA. The CDR3 is 14 amino acids. CDR3 region: CASSLGLKPYEQYF. The CDR3, as DNA: TGTGCCAGCAGCTTAGGGCTTAAACCCTACGAGCAGTACTTC.

The V call is TRBV6-1, the J call TRBJ1-5; D is unresolved. Germline CDR1 is MNHNS and CDR2 is SASEGT. The CDR3 is 11 amino acids. V was shortened by 7 bases and J by 0 bases, with 1 base between the two germline ends. This CDR3 reads CASNSNQPQHF. The CDR3, as DNA: TGTGCCAGCAATAGCAATCAGCCCCAGCATTTT.

The chain has TRBV18 and TRBJ2-1, with D hard to call. Germline V gene lookup returns CDR1 KGHSH and CDR2 LQKENI. This CDR3 spans 17 amino acids. Trimming cost V 0 bases and J 1 base, with 13 bases left between them. The CDR3 here is CASSPPVGGPSYNEQFF. In DNA, the CDR3 is TGTGCCAGCTCACCACCGGTTGGCGGACCTTCCTACAATGAGCAGTTCTTC.

The rearrangement links TRBV5-1 to TRBJ2-5; D is perhaps TRBD1 (5 bases). Germline-derived CDR1 and CDR2 are SGHRS and YFSETQ. The CDR3 covers 15 residues. The V end lost 3 bases, the J end lost 0 bases, and 12 bases lay between the germline ends. CDR3 DNA sequence: TGCGCCAGCAGCTCCGGGTTACAGGACCAAGAGACCCAGTACTTC. As protein: CASSSGLQDQETQYF.

This clone appeared a single time. The V call is TRBV19, the J call TRBJ2-3; TRBD2 is a possible D gene (6 bases). Trimming took 4 bases from V and 4 from J, leaving 15 bases between them. This CDR3 spans 15 amino acids. Germline CDR1 reads LNHDA; CDR2 reads SQIVND (reference sequence). CDR3 residues: CASSSLGGGADTQYF. The CDR3 DNA sequence: TGTGCCAGTAGTAGCCTAGGCGGAGGGGCAGATACGCAGTATTTT.

The V and J genes are TRBV2 and TRBJ1-4; D is undetermined. Trimming stripped 3 bases from V and 5 bases from J, with 10 bases between. Germline CDR1 is SNHLY and CDR2 is FYNNEI. The CDR3 runs 14 residues. CDR3 sequence reads: CASSDMDLNEKLFF. In DNA form, the CDR3 reads TGTGCCAGCAGTGATATGGACCTGAATGAAAAACTGTTTTTT.

The chain links TRBV27 to TRBJ2-7; tentatively, D is TRBD1 (7 bases). The germline V gene encodes CDR1 MNHEY and CDR2 SMNVEV (reference sequence). CDR3 length: 15 residues. Trimming stripped 6 bases from V and 1 base from J, with 16 bases between. CDR3 nucleotide sequence: TGTGCCAGCAGACCGACGGGGGACAGATCCTACGAGCAGTACTTC. This encodes CASRPTGDRSYEQYF.

The V and J genes are TRBV7-3 and TRBJ2-3, with 10 bases that match TRBD2. With V trimmed by 5 bases and J by 0 bases, 2 bases remained unmatched. Germline loops: CDR1 SGHTA, CDR2 FQGTGA. The CDR3 runs to 15 residues. CDR3 in DNA: TGTGCCAGCAGCGGACTAGCGGAGAGCACAGATACGCAGTATTTT. It codes for CASSGLAESTDTQYF.

This clone was seen more than once but under ten times. The V call is TRBV6-5, the J call TRBJ2-7; tentatively, D is TRBD1 or TRBD2 (5 bases each). The CDR3 consists of 13 residues. Germline CDR1 reads MNHEY; CDR2 reads SVGAGI. The V and J ends lost 0 bases and 6 bases respectively, with 9 bases between them. The CDR3 DNA is TGTGCCAGCAGTTACTCTCCGGGGCCCGAGCAGTACTTC. Protein product: CASSYSPGPEQYF.

This chain joins TRBV23-1 and TRBJ1-5; D perhaps matches TRBD1 (5 bases). TRBV23-1 is treated as an ORF (open reading frame) with a function not yet certain. V was trimmed by 3 bases and J by 5 bases, leaving 11 bases between them. This CDR3 has 14 residues. CDR3 nucleotides: TGCGCCAGCAGTCACTCTGACAGAGATCAGCCCCAGCATTTT. It yields the protein CASSHSDRDQPQHF.

This clone appeared a few times. The V call is TRBV7-3, the J call TRBJ2-2; no reliable D call. This CDR3 contains 13 residues. Between the trimmed V and J ends, which lost 0 bases and 8 bases, there was a span of 7 bases. CDR1 and CDR2 from the germline V gene are SGHTA and FQGTGA. CDR3 sequence (DNA): TGTGCCAGCAGCTTAACGGATCGGGGGGAGCTGTTTTTT. As protein: CASSLTDRGELFF.

This chain links TRBV2 with TRBJ2-3; the match to TRBD1 covers 7 bases. Trimming removed 8 bases from V and 5 bases from J; junction bases left unmatched: 7. CDR1 and CDR2 (germline): SNHLY, FYNNEI. CDR3 length: 13 residues. CDR3 residues: CASGQAELDTQYF. CDR3 bases: TGTGCCAGCGGACAGGCCGAGTTAGATACGCAGTATTTT.

Comments on this clone: Within the sample, other DNA sequences also encode this same CDR3. The chain is built from TRBV5-1 and TRBJ2-3, with TRBD2 as a possible D gene (5 bases). The CDR3 sequence is 15 residues long. Germline assignment: CDR1 SGHRS and CDR2 YFSETQ. Trimming stripped 0 bases from V and 3 bases from J, with 11 bases between. The CDR3 spells CASSLAGRETDTQYF. The CDR3 DNA follows: TGCGCCAGCAGCTTGGCAGGACGGGAAACAGATACGCAGTATTTT.

This clone was detected only once. CDR3 in amino acids: CASSSTNLGEKLFF. In DNA, the CDR3 is TGTGCCAGCAGCTCGACAAACTTAGGTGAAAAACTGTTTTTT. V is TRBV5-6 and J is TRBJ1-4; D gene uncertain. Trimming cost V 3 bases and J 7 bases, with 13 bases left between them. Germline V gene sequence: CDR1 SGHDT, CDR2 YYEEEE. The length of the CDR3 is 14 residues.